This T cell receptor beta chain was sequenced in a study of shared clonotypes between healthy human individuals. Study-level background: There were three CD4 naive, three CD4 memory, two CD8 naive and one CD8 memory plates per donor. Findings and caveats of the study: Inspection by rarefaction showed sorted-subset sequencing to be incomplete despite large depth. Estimated richness was generally greater in naive than memory subsets.

Assay: immunoSEQ multiplex PCR; the TCRdb copy retains only in-frame clones and omits some. There are some 2,000,000 clones in the sample; about 94% occur only once, and approximately 0.13% lies in the top ten. The CDR3 is 17 amino acids. Germline V CDR1 and CDR2: MDHEN, SYDVKM. Deletions cut 5 bases from V and 3 bases from J, with 21 bases between. Of note for this clone: What it binds is unknown.

This TCR was recovered from a man aged 18 to 29 in good health. The rearrangement uses TRBV28 and TRBJ2-3, with D possibly being TRBD1 (6 bases). The sample was naive CD4+ T cells sorted from blood. Subset of the sample: CD45RA+ positively selected. CDR3 nucleotide sequence: TGTGCCAGCAGTCTACCCCAAACAGGGATCGAGACAGATACGCAGTATTTT. It translates to CASSLPQTGIETDTQYF.